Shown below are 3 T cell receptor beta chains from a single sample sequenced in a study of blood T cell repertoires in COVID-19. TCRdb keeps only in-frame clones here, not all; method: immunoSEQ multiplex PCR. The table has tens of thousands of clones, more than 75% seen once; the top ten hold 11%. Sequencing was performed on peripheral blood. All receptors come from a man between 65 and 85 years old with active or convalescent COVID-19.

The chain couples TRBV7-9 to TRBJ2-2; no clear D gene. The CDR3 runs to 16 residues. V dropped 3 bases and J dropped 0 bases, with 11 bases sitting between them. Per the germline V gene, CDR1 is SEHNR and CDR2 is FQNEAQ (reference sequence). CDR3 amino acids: CASSFLVAANTGELFF. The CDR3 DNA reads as TGTGCCAGCAGCTTTCTGGTGGCAGCGAACACCGGGGAGCTGTTTTTT. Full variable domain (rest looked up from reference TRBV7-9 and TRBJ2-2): DTGVSQNPRHKITKRGQNVTFRCDPISEHNRLYWYRQTLGQGPEFLTYFQNEAQLEKSRLLSDRFSAERPKGSFSTLEIQRTEQGDSAMYLCASSFLVAANTGELFFGEGSRLTVL.

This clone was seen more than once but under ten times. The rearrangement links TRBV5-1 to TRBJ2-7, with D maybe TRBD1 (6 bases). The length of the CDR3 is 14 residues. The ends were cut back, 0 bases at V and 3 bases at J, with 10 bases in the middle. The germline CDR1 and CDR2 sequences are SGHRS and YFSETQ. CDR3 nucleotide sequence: TGCGCCAGCAGCTTGGAACAGGGAAACTACGAGCAGTACTTC. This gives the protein CASSLEQGNYEQYF.

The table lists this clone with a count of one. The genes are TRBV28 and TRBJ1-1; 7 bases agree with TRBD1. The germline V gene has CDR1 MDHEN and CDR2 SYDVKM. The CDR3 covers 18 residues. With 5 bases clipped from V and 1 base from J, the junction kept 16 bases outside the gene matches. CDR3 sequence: CASSLGLLLGQKNTEAFF. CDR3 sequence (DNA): TGTGCCAGCAGTCTCGGTCTTTTATTGGGACAGAAGAACACTGAAGCTTTCTTT.